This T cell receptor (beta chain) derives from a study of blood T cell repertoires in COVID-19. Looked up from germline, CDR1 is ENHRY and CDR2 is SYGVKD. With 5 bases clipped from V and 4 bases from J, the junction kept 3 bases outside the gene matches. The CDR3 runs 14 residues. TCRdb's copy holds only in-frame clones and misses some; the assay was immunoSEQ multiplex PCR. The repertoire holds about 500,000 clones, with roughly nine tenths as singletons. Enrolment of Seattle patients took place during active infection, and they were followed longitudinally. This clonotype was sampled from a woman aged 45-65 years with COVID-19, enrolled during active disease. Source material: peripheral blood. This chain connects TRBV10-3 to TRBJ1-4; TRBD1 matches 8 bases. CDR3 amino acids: CAISPGQDNEKLFF. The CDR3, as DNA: TGTGCCATCAGTCCGGGACAGGATAATGAAAAACTGTTTTTT.